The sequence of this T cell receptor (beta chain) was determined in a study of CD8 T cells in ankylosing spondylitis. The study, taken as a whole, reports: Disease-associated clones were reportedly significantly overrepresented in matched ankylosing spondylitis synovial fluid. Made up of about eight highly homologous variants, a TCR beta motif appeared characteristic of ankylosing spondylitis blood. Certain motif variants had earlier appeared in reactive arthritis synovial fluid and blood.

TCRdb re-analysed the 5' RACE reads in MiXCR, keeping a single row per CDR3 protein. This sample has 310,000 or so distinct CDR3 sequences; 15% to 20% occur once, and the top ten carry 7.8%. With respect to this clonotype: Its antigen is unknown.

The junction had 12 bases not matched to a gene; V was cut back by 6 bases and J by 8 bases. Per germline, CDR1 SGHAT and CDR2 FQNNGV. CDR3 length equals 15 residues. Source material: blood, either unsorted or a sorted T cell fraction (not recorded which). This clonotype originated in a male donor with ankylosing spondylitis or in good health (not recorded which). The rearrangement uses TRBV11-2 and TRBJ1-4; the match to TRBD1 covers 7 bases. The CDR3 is CASSQGGRQPEKLFF. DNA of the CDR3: TGTGCCAGCAGTCAGGGGGGTCGTCAACCAGAAAAACTGTTTTTT.